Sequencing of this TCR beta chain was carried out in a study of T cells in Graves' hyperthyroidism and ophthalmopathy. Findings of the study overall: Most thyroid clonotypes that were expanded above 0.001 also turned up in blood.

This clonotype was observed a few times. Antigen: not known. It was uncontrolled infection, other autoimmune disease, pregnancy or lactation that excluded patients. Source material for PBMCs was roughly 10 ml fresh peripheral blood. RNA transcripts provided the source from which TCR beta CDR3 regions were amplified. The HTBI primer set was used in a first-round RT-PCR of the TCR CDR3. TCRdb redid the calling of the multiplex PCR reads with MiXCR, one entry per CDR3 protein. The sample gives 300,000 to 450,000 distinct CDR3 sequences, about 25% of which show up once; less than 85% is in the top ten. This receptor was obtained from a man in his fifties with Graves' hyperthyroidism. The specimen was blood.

The CDR3: CAVKQGATDTQYF. In DNA form, the CDR3 reads TGTGCCGTAAAACAGGGGGCCACAGATACGCAGTATTTT. The chain couples TRBV10-3 to TRBJ2-3; 9 bases agree with TRBD1. The germline CDR1 and CDR2 sequences are ENHRY and SYGVKD. The CDR3 covers 13 residues. The V segment lost 11 bases and the J segment 2 bases; nucleotides outside the gene matches: 5.